This T cell receptor (beta chain) stems from a study of sequential checkpoint blockade in melanoma. The overall study: DNA from over 80 pretreatment tumor samples underwent TCRβ immunosequencing. General study points: Patients with week-13 increases in T-cell fraction and clonality benefited about 30 times more often.

Trimming stripped 5 bases from V and 2 bases from J, with 11 bases between. In germline, CDR1 is SGHNT, CDR2 YENEEA. The CDR3 has 14 residues. The protocol was immunoSEQ multiplex PCR, while the TCRdb copy is restricted to in-frame clones and leaves out a portion. The repertoire holds about 6,000 clones, with around 21% as singletons. This clone was found many times. Its antigen is not identified. This sample also contains other DNA sequences that code for the same CDR3. Sample treatment: randomized to nivolumab then ipilimumab (arm A) or the reverse (arm B). This TCR was recovered from a human donor with melanoma. The chain is built from TRBV11-3 and TRBJ2-3, with unresolved D. Source: tumor tissue (inferred from file names), taken from a patient given nivolumab and ipilimumab in sequence. As DNA, the CDR3 is TGTGCCAGCAGCCCACTGGGCCCCACAGATACGCAGTATTTT. Translating gives CASSPLGPTDTQYF.